This TCR beta chain came from a study of tumor-infiltrating lymphocytes in primary liver carcinoma. Study findings and constraints: About 8-25% of top clones, no more, were shared by all five regions.

Of note for this clonotype: The antigen is undetermined.

A constant-region primer served to make TCR beta cDNA from about 490 ng total RNA. The TCR beta library was amplified through three nested multiplex PCR rounds in a modified ARM-PCR procedure. TRBV1-TRBV30 forward primers paired with a C-beta reverse primer drove the first two PCR rounds, about 10 cycles each. Each CDR3 protein gets one entry after TCRdb re-called the multiplex PCR reads with MiXCR. There are approximately 20,000 distinct CDR3 sequences in the sample; over 75% occur only once, and about 40% lies in the top ten. The approximately 17-32 mg bulk tissue piece was not sorted before simultaneous RNA and DNA extraction. The study sampled five separate regions from each tumor. There were over 85% viable tumor cells in every single sample of tumor. There are 15 residues in the CDR3. Germline lookup yields CDR1 SGHAT and CDR2 FQDESV (reference sequence).

Sequencing was carried out using liver tumor tissue from sampling region 1. Subset described: tumor region T1, superior pole. The clonotype originates from a woman aged 25 to 39 with primary liver carcinoma and hepatitis B virus infection. This rearrangement joins TRBV11-1 to TRBJ2-1; D is uncertain. The CDR3 reads CANSRREASYNEQFF. CDR3 sequence (DNA): TGTGCAAACAGCCGGAGAGAGGCCTCCTACAATGAGCAGTTCTTC.